Described below is a single TCR beta chain sequence and its context. Its specificity is unknown. These data belong to a study of response to subunit inactivated influenza vaccine. Notes on the study in general: After each seasonal influenza vaccination, few new T cells are recruited, the authors suggested.

V was clipped by 5 bases and J by 10 bases, with 12 bases between them. The CDR3 is 12 residues long. Germline CDR1 is SGHAT and CDR2 is FQNNGV. TCRdb fed the RT-PCR reads into MiXCR, producing one record per CDR3 protein. This table holds fewer than 250,000 distinct CDR3 sequences, around 14% found once. The chain joins TRBV11-2 to TRBJ2-1; D perhaps matches TRBD1 (5 bases). Sequenced material: CD8+ T cells sorted from PBMCs, taken more than 4 days after vaccination. This receptor was taken from a man aged 50-60 years who received an inactivated influenza vaccine. CDR3 DNA: TGTGCCAGCAGCCCTGAGGACATCGAGCAGTTCTTC. The encoded protein is CASSPEDIEQFF.